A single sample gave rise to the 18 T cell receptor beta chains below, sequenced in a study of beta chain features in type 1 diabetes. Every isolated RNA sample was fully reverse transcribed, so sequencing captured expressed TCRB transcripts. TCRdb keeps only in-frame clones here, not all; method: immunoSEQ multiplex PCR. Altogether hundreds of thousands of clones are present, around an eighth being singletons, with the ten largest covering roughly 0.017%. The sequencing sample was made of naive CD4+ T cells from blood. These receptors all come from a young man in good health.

The CDR3 reads CASNPLQGGNQPQHF. In DNA, the CDR3 is TGTGCCAGCAACCCCCTTCAGGGTGGCAATCAGCCCCAGCATTTT. The genes are TRBV6-6 and TRBJ1-5; TRBD1 might be the D (5 bases). The germline gives CDR1 MNHNY, CDR2 SVGAGI (reference sequence). The CDR3 has 15 amino acids. The V end was cut by 7 bases, the J end by 2 bases, with 15 bases between.

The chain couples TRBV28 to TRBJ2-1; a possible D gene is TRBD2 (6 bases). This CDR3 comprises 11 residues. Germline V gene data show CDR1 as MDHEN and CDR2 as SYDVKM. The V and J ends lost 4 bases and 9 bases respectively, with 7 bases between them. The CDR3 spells CASSWGLEQFF. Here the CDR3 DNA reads TGTGCCAGCAGTTGGGGACTTGAGCAGTTCTTC.

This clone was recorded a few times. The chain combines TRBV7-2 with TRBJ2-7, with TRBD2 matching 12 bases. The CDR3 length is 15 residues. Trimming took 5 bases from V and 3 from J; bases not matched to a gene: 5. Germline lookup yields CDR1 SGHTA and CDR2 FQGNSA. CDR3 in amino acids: CASSRTSGIDYEQYF. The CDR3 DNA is TGTGCCAGCAGCCGGACTAGCGGGATAGACTACGAGCAGTACTTC.

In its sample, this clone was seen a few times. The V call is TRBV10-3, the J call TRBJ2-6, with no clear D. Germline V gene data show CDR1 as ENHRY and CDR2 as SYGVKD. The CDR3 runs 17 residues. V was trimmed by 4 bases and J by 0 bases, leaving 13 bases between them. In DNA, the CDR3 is TGTGCCATCAGTGTTGAGCATCCCGGCTCTGGGGCCAACGTCCTGACTTTC. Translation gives CAISVEHPGSGANVLTF.

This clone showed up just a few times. DNA of the CDR3: TGTGCCAGCAGCTCCCGAACAGGGGGCTGGGCCGGGGAGCTGTTTTTT. Its translation: CASSSRTGGWAGELFF. The rearrangement uses TRBV5-6 and TRBJ2-2; 9 bases line up with TRBD1. The CDR3 loop spans 16 amino acids. V shed 3 bases, J shed 6 bases, and the junction held 9 bases outside the gene matches. The germline V gene encodes CDR1 SGHDT and CDR2 YYEEEE.

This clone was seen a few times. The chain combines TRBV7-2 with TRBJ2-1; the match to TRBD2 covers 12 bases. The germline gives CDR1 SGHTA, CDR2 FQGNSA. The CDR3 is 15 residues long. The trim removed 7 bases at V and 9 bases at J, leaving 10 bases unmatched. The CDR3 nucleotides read TGTGCCAGCAAATATCCTAGCGGGGGGGCCCCTGAGCAGTTCTTC. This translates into CASKYPSGGAPEQFF. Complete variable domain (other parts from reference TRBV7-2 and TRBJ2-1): GAGVSQSPSNKVTEKGKDVELRCDPISGHTALYWYRQSLGQGLEFLIYFQGNSAPDKSGLPSDRFSAERTGGSVSTLTIQRTQQEDSAVYLCASKYPSGGAPEQFFGPGTRLTVL.

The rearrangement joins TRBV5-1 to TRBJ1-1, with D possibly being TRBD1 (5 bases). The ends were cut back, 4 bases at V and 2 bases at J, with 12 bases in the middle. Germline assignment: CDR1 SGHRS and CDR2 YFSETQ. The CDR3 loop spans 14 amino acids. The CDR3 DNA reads TGCGCCAGCAGCGAGCTGGGGCGCAACACTGAAGCTTTCTTT. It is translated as CASSELGRNTEAFF. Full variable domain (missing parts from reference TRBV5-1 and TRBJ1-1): KAGVTQTPRYLIKTRGQQVTLSCSPISGHRSVSWYQQTPGQGLQFLFEYFSETQRNKGNFPGRFSGRQFSNSRSEMNVSTLELGDSALYLCASSELGRNTEAFFGQGTRLTVV.

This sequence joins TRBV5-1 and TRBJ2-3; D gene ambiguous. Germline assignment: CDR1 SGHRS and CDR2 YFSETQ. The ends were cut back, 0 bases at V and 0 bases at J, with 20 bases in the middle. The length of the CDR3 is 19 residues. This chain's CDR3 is CASSLGKKTESYSTDTQYF. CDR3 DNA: TGCGCCAGCAGCTTGGGTAAAAAAACAGAGTCCTATAGCACAGATACGCAGTATTTT. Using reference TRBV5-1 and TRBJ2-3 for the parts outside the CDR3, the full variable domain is KAGVTQTPRYLIKTRGQQVTLSCSPISGHRSVSWYQQTPGQGLQFLFEYFSETQRNKGNFPGRFSGRQFSNSRSEMNVSTLELGDSALYLCASSLGKKTESYSTDTQYFGPGTRLTVL.

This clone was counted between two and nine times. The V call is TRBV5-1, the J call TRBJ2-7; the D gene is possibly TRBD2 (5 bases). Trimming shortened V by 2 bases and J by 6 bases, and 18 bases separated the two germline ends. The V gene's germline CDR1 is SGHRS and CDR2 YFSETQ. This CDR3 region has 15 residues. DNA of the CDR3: TGCGCCAGCAGCTTCGAAGCGGAACTCACCGGCGAGCAGTACTTC. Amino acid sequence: CASSFEAELTGEQYF.

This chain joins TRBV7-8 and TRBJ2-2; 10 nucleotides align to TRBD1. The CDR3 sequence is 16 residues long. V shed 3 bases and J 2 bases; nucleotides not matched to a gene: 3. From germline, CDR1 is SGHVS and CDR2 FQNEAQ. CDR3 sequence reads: CASSLWDRGNTGELFF. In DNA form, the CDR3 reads TGTGCCAGCAGCTTGTGGGACAGGGGCAACACCGGGGAGCTGTTTTTT.

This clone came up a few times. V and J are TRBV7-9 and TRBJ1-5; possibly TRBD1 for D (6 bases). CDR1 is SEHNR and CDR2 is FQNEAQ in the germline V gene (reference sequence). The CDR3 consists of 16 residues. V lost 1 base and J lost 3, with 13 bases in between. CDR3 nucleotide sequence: TGTGCCAGCAGCTTAGGGGGGCCCTTAGCCAATCAGCCCCAGCATTTT. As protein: CASSLGGPLANQPQHF. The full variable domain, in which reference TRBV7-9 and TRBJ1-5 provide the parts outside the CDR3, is DTGVSQNPRHKITKRGQNVTFRCDPISEHNRLYWYRQTLGQGPEFLTYFQNEAQLEKSRLLSDRFSAERPKGSFSTLEIQRTEQGDSAMYLCASSLGGPLANQPQHFGDGTRLSIL.

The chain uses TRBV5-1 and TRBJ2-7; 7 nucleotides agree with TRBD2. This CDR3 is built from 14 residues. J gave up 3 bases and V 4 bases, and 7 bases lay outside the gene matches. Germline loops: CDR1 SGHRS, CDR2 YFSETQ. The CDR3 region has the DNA TGCGCCAGCAGCATTACGGGACTACTCTACGAGCAGTACTTC. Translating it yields CASSITGLLYEQYF.

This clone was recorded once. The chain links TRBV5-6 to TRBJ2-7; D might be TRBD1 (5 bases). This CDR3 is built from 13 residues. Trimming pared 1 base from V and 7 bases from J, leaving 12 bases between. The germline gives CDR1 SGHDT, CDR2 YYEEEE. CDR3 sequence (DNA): TGTGCCAGCAGCTTGAGGCAGGGTGGAGAGCAGTACTTC. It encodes CASSLRQGGEQYF.

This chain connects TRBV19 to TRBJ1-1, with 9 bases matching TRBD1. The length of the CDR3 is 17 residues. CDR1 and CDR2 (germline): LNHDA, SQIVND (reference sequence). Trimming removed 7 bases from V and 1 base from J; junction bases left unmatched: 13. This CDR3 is CASNPKTGGGGNTEAFF. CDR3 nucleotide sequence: TGTGCCAGTAACCCCAAAACAGGGGGCGGGGGGAACACTGAAGCTTTCTTT.

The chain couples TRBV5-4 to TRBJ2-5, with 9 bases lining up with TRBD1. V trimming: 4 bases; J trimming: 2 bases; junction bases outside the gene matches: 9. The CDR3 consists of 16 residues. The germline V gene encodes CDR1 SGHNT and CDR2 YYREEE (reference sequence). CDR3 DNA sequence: TGTGCCAGCAGCCCAGGCCGGGACAGGGTTCAAGAGACCCAGTACTTC. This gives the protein CASSPGRDRVQETQYF.

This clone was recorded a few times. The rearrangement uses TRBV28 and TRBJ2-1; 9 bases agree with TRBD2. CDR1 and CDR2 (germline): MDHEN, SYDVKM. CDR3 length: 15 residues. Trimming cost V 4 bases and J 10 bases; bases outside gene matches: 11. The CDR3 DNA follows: TGTGCCAGCAGTTCCCAGAAGGCGGGGGGGAGAGAGCAGTTCTTC. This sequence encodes CASSSQKAGGREQFF.

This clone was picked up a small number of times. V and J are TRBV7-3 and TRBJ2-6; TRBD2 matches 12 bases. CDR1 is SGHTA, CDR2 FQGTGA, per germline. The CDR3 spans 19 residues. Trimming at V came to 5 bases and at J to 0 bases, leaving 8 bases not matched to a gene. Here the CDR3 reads CASSPGLAGHISGANVLTF. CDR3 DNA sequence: TGTGCCAGCAGCCCCGGACTAGCGGGGCACATCTCTGGGGCCAACGTCCTGACTTTC.

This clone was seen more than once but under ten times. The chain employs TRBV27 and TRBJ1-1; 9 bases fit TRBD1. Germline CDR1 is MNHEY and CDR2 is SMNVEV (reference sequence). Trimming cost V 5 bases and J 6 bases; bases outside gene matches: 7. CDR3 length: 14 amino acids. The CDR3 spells CASSTNRDRAEAFF. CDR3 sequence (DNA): TGTGCCAGCAGTACAAACCGGGACAGGGCTGAAGCTTTCTTT.